These T cell receptor beta chains were read from a single sample in a study of cytomegalovirus exposure and HLA in healthy donors. The table came from immunoSEQ multiplex PCR; TCRdb's copy has only in-frame clones and leaves some out. The sample lists around 140,000 clones; around 78% were seen once. Sequenced material: PBMCs. The receptors shown here come from a young woman in good health and CMV-seropositive. Each CDR3 is given with its conserved first and last residue. The order of the fields is J gene, D gene, clone size, V gene, CDR3 DNA, CDR3 protein. D genes are given only for firm matches. Size values are once, few and many counts, or a class for expanded clones, and some rows have none.

j_gene: TRBJ2-1; d_gene: TRBD2; abundance: .; v_gene: TRBV11-2; CDR3nt: TGTGCCAGCAGCTTCGGGGGGGCCTCCTACAATGAGCAGTTCTTC; CDR3aa: CASSFGGASYNEQFF
j_gene: TRBJ2-5; d_gene: .; abundance: .; v_gene: TRBV7-2; CDR3nt: TGTGCCAGCAGGCATATGGGCTCCCGCGAGACCCAGTACTTC; CDR3aa: CASRHMGSRETQYF
j_gene: TRBJ1-2; d_gene: TRBD1; abundance: .; v_gene: TRBV27; CDR3nt: TGTGCCAGCAGTTTAGGCAGGGGGGTTGGCTACACCTTC; CDR3aa: CASSLGRGVGYTF
j_gene: TRBJ2-5; d_gene: .; abundance: .; v_gene: TRBV7-2; CDR3nt: TGTGCCAGCAGCTTCGTCAAGGGCGCTAGCGAAGAGACCCAGTACTTC; CDR3aa: CASSFVKGASEETQYF
j_gene: TRBJ1-3; d_gene: TRBD1; abundance: few; v_gene: TRBV19; CDR3nt: TGTGCCAGTAGTGGATTGGGACAGATCCTCTCTGGAAACACCATATATTTT; CDR3aa: CASSGLGQILSGNTIYF
j_gene: TRBJ2-3; d_gene: TRBD2; abundance: .; v_gene: TRBV28; CDR3nt: TGTGCCAGCAGTTTACAAGCGGGGGCCGGAGATACGCAGTATTTT; CDR3aa: CASSLQAGAGDTQYF
j_gene: TRBJ1-1; d_gene: TRBD1; abundance: .; v_gene: TRBV28; CDR3nt: TGTGCCAGCAGTTTATCGCAGGGGGTTGTGAAGACTGAAGCTTTCTTT; CDR3aa: CASSLSQGVVKTEAFF
j_gene: TRBJ1-5; d_gene: .; abundance: .; v_gene: TRBV5-1; CDR3nt: TGCGCCAGCAGCTTACGAGACCAGGGGAATAGCAATCAGCCCCAGCATTTT; CDR3aa: CASSLRDQGNSNQPQHF
j_gene: TRBJ2-7; d_gene: TRBD1; abundance: .; v_gene: TRBV2; CDR3nt: TGTGCCAGCAGCACTCCCAGGGACAGGGGGAGCTACGAGCAGTACTTC; CDR3aa: CASSTPRDRGSYEQYF
j_gene: TRBJ1-1; d_gene: .; abundance: few; v_gene: TRBV10-3; CDR3nt: TGTGCCATCAGTGCAACAGGGAACACTGAAGCTTTCTTT; CDR3aa: CAISATGNTEAFF
j_gene: TRBJ1-2; d_gene: TRBD1; abundance: .; v_gene: TRBV7-2; CDR3nt: TGTGCCAGCAACCAACAGGGGGGACAGCTGAACTATGGCTACACCTTC; CDR3aa: CASNQQGGQLNYGYTF
j_gene: TRBJ1-3; d_gene: .; abundance: .; v_gene: TRBV19; CDR3nt: TGTGCCAGTAGTAACCCGGGGGGCTCTGGAAACACCATATATTTT; CDR3aa: CASSNPGGSGNTIYF
j_gene: TRBJ2-5; d_gene: TRBD1; abundance: .; v_gene: TRBV10-3; CDR3nt: TGTGCCATCAGTGAAGGGACAGGGGTGTTAGAGACCCAGTACTTC; CDR3aa: CAISEGTGVLETQYF
j_gene: TRBJ1-4; d_gene: .; abundance: .; v_gene: TRBV6-1; CDR3nt: TGTGCCAGCAGTGAAGACAGGGCAAGAGAAAAACTGTTTTTT; CDR3aa: CASSEDRAREKLFF
j_gene: TRBJ2-4; d_gene: TRBD2; abundance: .; v_gene: TRBV6-6; CDR3nt: TGTGCCAGCAGTGGCCGGGAGGTAGCCAAAAACATTCAGTACTTC; CDR3aa: CASSGREVAKNIQYF
j_gene: TRBJ1-2; d_gene: .; abundance: .; v_gene: TRBV12-5; CDR3nt: TGTGCTAGTGGTTTTGACGCCGGAGGGCAGTATGGCTACACCTTC; CDR3aa: CASGFDAGGQYGYTF